Here is one T cell receptor beta chain with its context. Antigen specificity is unknown. CDR3 length equals 13 residues. Between the trimmed V and J ends, which lost 2 bases and 8 bases, there was a span of 8 bases. Germline CDR1 SGHKS, CDR2 YYEKEE (reference sequence). The data were taken from a study of CD8+CD57+ T cells in acquired aplastic anemia. Study-wide context: Yields of DNA that came from sorted CD4+ and CD8+ cells averaged roughly 3.2 ug. Broader study findings: Between patients and controls, about 31 CD8+ CDR3 sequences were found in common.

The study profiled TCR beta VDJ and CDR3 using genomic DNA as template. TCRdb reprocessed the reads via MiXCR and lists one record per CDR3 protein. Of around 200,000 distinct CDR3 sequences listed, around 49% are singletons. Patients chosen for sequencing had CD8+CD57+ cells that had expanded, as shown by flow cytometry. There were no patients without severe acquired aplastic anemia. Prior therapy had not been administered to any patient at the time of blood sampling. The rearrangement joins TRBV5-5 to TRBJ1-6; no reliable D call. Sequenced input: sorted CD4+, CD8+, or CD8+CD57+ T cells (not recorded which) from PBMCs. This receptor was taken from a human donor with aplastic anemia. The CDR3 reads CASSLGVDSPLHF. The DNA of the CDR3 is TGTGCCAGCAGCTTAGGTGTTGATTCACCCCTCCACTTT.